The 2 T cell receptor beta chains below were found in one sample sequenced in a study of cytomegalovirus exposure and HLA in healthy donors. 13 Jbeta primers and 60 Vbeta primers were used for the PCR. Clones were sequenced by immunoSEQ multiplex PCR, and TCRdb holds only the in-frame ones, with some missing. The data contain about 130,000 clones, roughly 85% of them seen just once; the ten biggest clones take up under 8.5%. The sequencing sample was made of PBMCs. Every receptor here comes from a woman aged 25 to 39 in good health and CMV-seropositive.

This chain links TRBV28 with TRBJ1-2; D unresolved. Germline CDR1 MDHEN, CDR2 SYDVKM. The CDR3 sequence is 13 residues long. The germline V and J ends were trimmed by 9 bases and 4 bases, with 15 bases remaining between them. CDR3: CASSGADSYGYTF. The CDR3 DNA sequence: TGTGCCAGTTCCGGAGCAGATTCCTATGGCTACACCTTC.

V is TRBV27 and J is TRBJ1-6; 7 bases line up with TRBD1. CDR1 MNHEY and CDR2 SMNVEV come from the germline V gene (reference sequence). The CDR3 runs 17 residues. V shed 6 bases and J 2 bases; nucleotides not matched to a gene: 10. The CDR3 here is CASSTGTAKPYNSPLHF. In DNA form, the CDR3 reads TGTGCCAGCAGCACAGGGACAGCTAAACCCTATAATTCACCCCTCCACTTT.